Following are 24 T cell receptor beta chains from one sample sequenced in a study of T cell changes during pregnancy in multiple sclerosis. Generated by immunoSEQ multiplex PCR, the TCRdb table keeps only in-frame clones and is missing some. This sample has 81,000 or so clones, with around 90% found just once. Sequenced here: PBMCs, sampled in the first trimester of pregnancy. The source is a female donor in good health, serving as a control in a pregnancy study. Some clones in this sample may be carry-over from other donors' samples.

The chain employs TRBV7-9 and TRBJ2-1; D is possibly TRBD2 (6 bases). The CDR3 loop spans 14 amino acids. Germline V CDR1 and CDR2: SEHNR, FQNEAQ (reference sequence). Trimming pared 7 bases from V and 0 bases from J, leaving 10 bases between. The CDR3 loop is CASIHSGSYNEQFF. The DNA for the CDR3 is TGTGCCAGCATCCATAGCGGCTCCTACAATGAGCAGTTCTTC.

This sequence joins TRBV19 and TRBJ2-3; TRBD1 agrees at 7 bases. The CDR3 is 16 residues long. The ends lost 5 bases at V and 2 bases at J; junction bases unmatched: 10. In germline, CDR1 is LNHDA, CDR2 SQIVND (reference sequence). This chain's CDR3 is CASSPTTGNPTDTQYF. In nucleotides, the CDR3 is TGTGCCAGTAGTCCTACGACAGGGAATCCCACAGATACGCAGTATTTT.

V gene TRBV19 combines with J gene TRBJ2-2; D may be TRBD1 (6 bases). This CDR3 region has 14 residues. The V and J ends lost 3 bases and 4 bases respectively, with 9 bases between them. Germline V CDR1 and CDR2: LNHDA, SQIVND (reference sequence). The CDR3 region is CASSITGPTGELFF. The CDR3 DNA follows: TGTGCCAGTAGTATCACAGGGCCCACCGGGGAGCTGTTTTTT.

The table lists this clone with a count of one. The chain combines TRBV4-1 with TRBJ1-2; D not resolved. This CDR3 comprises 15 residues. Germline V lookup: CDR1 MGHRA, CDR2 YSYEKL. The germline V and J ends were trimmed by 0 bases and 8 bases, with 16 bases remaining between them. The CDR3 reads CASSQEAALSGGYTF. CDR3 sequence (DNA): TGCGCCAGCAGCCAAGAGGCAGCCCTGTCGGGGGGCTACACCTTC.

In this sample, this clone turned up a few times. The chain is built from TRBV29-1 and TRBJ2-1, with a tentative D call TRBD2 (6 bases). This CDR3 region has 14 residues. Trimming cost V 6 bases and J 3 bases, with 15 bases left between them. Germline V gene data show CDR1 as SQVTM and CDR2 as ANQGSEA. The CDR3 DNA is TGCAGCGTCCCGGGTAGCGGAGACTACAATGAGCAGTTCTTC. The encoded protein is CSVPGSGDYNEQFF.

V gene TRBV7-9 combines with J gene TRBJ2-7, with 11 bases fitting TRBD2. V gave up 6 bases and J gave up 2 bases; unmatched junction bases: 6. The CDR3 is 15 residues long. CDR1 SEHNR and CDR2 FQNEAQ come from the germline V gene (reference sequence). The CDR3 nucleotides are TGTGCCAGCAGACCTACTAGCGGGGGAACCTACGAGCAGTACTTC. This codes for CASRPTSGGTYEQYF.

This chain connects TRBV6-6 to TRBJ2-1; 14 positions agree with TRBD2. Germline V gives CDR1 MNHNY, CDR2 SVGAGI (reference sequence). This CDR3 has 14 amino acids. V shed 5 bases, J shed 8 bases, and the junction held 2 bases outside the gene matches. The CDR3 loop reads CASSGTSGSDEQFF. The CDR3 bases are TGTGCCAGCAGTGGGACTAGCGGGAGCGATGAGCAGTTCTTC.

The genes are TRBV6-1 and TRBJ1-5; tentative D call: TRBD1 (6 bases). Germline V gene lookup returns CDR1 MNHNS and CDR2 SASEGT. Trimming took 1 base from V and 7 from J, leaving 17 bases between them. CDR3 length: 16 residues. CDR3 nucleotide sequence: TGTGCCAGCAGTGAAGATGCCGGGGGGGGGCGACAGCCCCAGCATTTT. Protein sequence: CASSEDAGGGRQPQHF.

The chain links TRBV28 to TRBJ1-6; D not resolved. Trimming left V 6 bases short and J 0 bases short, with 9 bases between. This CDR3 spans 15 amino acids. The germline V gene encodes CDR1 MDHEN and CDR2 SYDVKM. CDR3 DNA: TGTGCCAGCAGACCGAGGAGCTCCTATAATTCACCCCTCCACTTT. Translation gives CASRPRSSYNSPLHF.

This chain connects TRBV5-1 to TRBJ1-1; 8 bases agree with TRBD1. Germline CDR1 is SGHRS and CDR2 is YFSETQ. After removal of 4 bases from V and 5 bases from J, the junction contained 4 bases not matched to a gene. The CDR3 extends over 13 amino acids. CDR3 nucleotides: TGCGCCAGCAGCGCGACAGGGGAGACTGAAGCTTTCTTT. Encoded protein: CASSATGETEAFF.

The V gene is TRBV4-3, the J gene TRBJ2-7, with 9 nucleotides matching TRBD2. This CDR3 has 15 residues. The V gene's germline CDR1 is LGHNA and CDR2 YSLEER. The junction had 3 bases not matched to a gene; V was cut back by 0 bases and J by 3 bases. CDR3 nucleotides: TGCGCCAGCAGCCAAGATAATAGCGGGAGCTACGAGCAGTACTTC. Its translation is CASSQDNSGSYEQYF.

V is TRBV19 and J is TRBJ2-2; D not resolved. CDR1 and CDR2 from the germline V gene are LNHDA and SQIVND (reference sequence). The CDR3 has 15 residues. Trimming took off 7 bases at V and 0 bases at J, with 12 bases between the two ends. The CDR3 here is CASTTAVANTGELFF. CDR3 in DNA: TGTGCCAGTACCACAGCAGTGGCGAACACCGGGGAGCTGTTTTTT. Full variable domain (missing parts from reference TRBV19 and TRBJ2-2): DGGITQSPKYLFRKEGQNVTLSCEQNLNHDAMYWYRQDPGQGLRLIYYSQIVNDFQKGDIAEGYSVSREKKESFPLTVTSAQKNPTAFYLCASTTAVANTGELFFGEGSRLTVL.

V usage is TRBV5-1 and J usage is TRBJ2-5; D perhaps matches TRBD1 (5 bases). This CDR3 has 13 amino acids. Germline assignment: CDR1 SGHRS and CDR2 YFSETQ. Between the trimmed V and J ends, which lost 5 bases and 5 bases, there was a span of 13 bases. CDR3 coding DNA: TGCGCCAGCAGTCAGGGCGGTGTGGAGACCCAGTACTTC. It yields the protein CASSQGGVETQYF.

The V call is TRBV10-1, the J call TRBJ2-3; possible D gene TRBD1, 6 bases. With 6 bases removed from V and 0 bases from J, the gap between germline ends came to 10 bases. CDR3 length: 14 amino acids. Germline assignment: CDR1 WNHNN and CDR2 SYGVQD (reference sequence). The DNA for the CDR3 is TGCGCCAGCAGCCTCAGGGGCAGCACAGATACGCAGTATTTT. Residues: CASSLRGSTDTQYF.

CDR3 sequence reads: CASSPTQYRGRETQYF. The CDR3 DNA reads TGCGCCAGCAGCCCCACACAATACAGGGGGAGGGAGACCCAGTACTTC. This chain links TRBV4-1 with TRBJ2-5, with 8 bases lining up with TRBD1. This CDR3 is 16 amino acids long. V gave up 4 bases and J gave up 5 bases; unmatched junction bases: 12. From germline, CDR1 is MGHRA and CDR2 YSYEKL.

The V call is TRBV10-2, the J call TRBJ1-1; D not resolved. Trimming cost V 6 bases and J 6 bases, with 14 bases left between them. Germline V lookup: CDR1 WSHSY, CDR2 SAAADI. CDR3 length: 13 amino acids. The DNA for the CDR3 is TGCGCCAGCAGACAATACCGCGAGGCTGAAGCTTTCTTT. Translated: CASRQYREAEAFF.

This clone was seen a single time. V is TRBV2 and J is TRBJ1-6; 8 bases line up with TRBD1. The CDR3 loop spans 15 amino acids. Unmatched junction bases numbered 5, after V lost 1 base and J lost 9 bases. CDR1 and CDR2 (germline): SNHLY, FYNNEI. The CDR3 coding sequence is TGTGCCAGCAGTGAAGTCCCAGGGGGCTTTTCACCCCTCCACTTT. This sequence encodes CASSEVPGGFSPLHF.

This clone has just one count. A read error may account for a junction end that differs from germline. This chain connects TRBV28 to TRBJ2-5, with TRBD2 identical over 12 bases. Germline V gene data show CDR1 as MDHEN and CDR2 as SYDVKM. The CDR3 extends over 13 amino acids. Here the CDR3 reads CASRTTGTSGSDF. CDR3 nucleotide sequence: TGTGCCAGCAGAACCACCGGGACTAGCGGGTCCGACTTC.

The chain recombines TRBV6-1 with TRBJ2-7; TRBD2 matches at 10 bases. Trimming removed 8 bases from V and 2 bases from J; junction bases left unmatched: 9. This CDR3 spans 15 amino acids. Germline assignment: CDR1 MNHNS and CDR2 SASEGT. The CDR3 nucleotides read TGTGCCAGCGTCGGAGCTAGCGGGAGAACCTACGAGCAGTACTTC. This encodes CASVGASGRTYEQYF.

The J gene is TRBJ2-6, the V gene TRBV6-1; a weak D match, TRBD1 (6 bases). The V and J ends lost 4 bases and 0 bases respectively, with 19 bases between them. CDR3 length: 19 amino acids. Germline CDR1 reads MNHNS; CDR2 reads SASEGT. For the CDR3, the DNA is TGTGCCAGCAGTGGTCCAGGGGCTGGGGGCTACTCTGGGGCCAACGTCCTGACTTTC. Translating it yields CASSGPGAGGYSGANVLTF.

V and J are TRBV25-1 and TRBJ2-6; possibly TRBD1 for D (6 bases). CDR1 is MGHDK and CDR2 is SYGVNS in the germline V gene. This CDR3 region has 17 residues. V dropped 4 bases and J dropped 0 bases, with 13 bases sitting between them. This CDR3 is CASSGSQGHSGANVLTF. The CDR3 DNA is TGTGCCAGCAGTGGGTCCCAGGGGCACTCTGGGGCCAACGTCCTGACTTTC.

This chain uses TRBV19 with TRBJ1-1, with 11 positions matching TRBD1. Germline trimming cut 5 bases from V and 1 base from J; bases unmatched to any gene: 3. The germline CDR1 and CDR2 sequences are LNHDA and SQIVND (reference sequence). The CDR3 extends over 15 amino acids. CDR3 sequence (DNA): TGTGCCAGTAGTGAGGACAGGGGGCCGAACACTGAAGCTTTCTTT. Translating gives CASSEDRGPNTEAFF.

The rearrangement uses TRBV10-3 and TRBJ2-2, with TRBD1 matching 7 bases. The germline V gene has CDR1 ENHRY and CDR2 SYGVKD. This CDR3 region has 17 residues. The V gene end was trimmed by 6 bases and the J gene end by 0 bases; junction bases not matched to a gene: 10. The chain's CDR3 is CAISLDRIQPNTGELFF. In nucleotides, the CDR3 is TGTGCCATCAGCCTGGACAGGATACAACCGAACACCGGGGAGCTGTTTTTT.

The V call is TRBV4-1, the J call TRBJ1-6; TRBD1 aligns across 7 bases. Trimming at V came to 1 base and at J to 10 bases, leaving 13 bases not matched to a gene. CDR1 and CDR2 from the germline V gene are MGHRA and YSYEKL. CDR3 size: 17 residues. CDR3 coding DNA: TGCGCCAGCAGCCAAGTTGTCTCCAGGGGGTCACGCTCACCCCTCCACTTT. Protein: CASSQVVSRGSRSPLHF.